The 5 T cell receptor beta chains below were found in one sample sequenced in a study of blood T cell repertoires in COVID-19. Sequencing used immunoSEQ multiplex PCR; TCRdb keeps in-frame clones, though not all of them. The sample holds about 210,000 clones, around three quarters seen once. Specimen: peripheral blood. All receptors derive from a woman aged 70-85 years with acute or convalescent COVID-19.

The CDR3 spells CASSPDPSQGARNEQFF. The CDR3 DNA follows: TGTGCCAGCAGCCCCGATCCATCCCAGGGGGCGCGGAATGAGCAGTTCTTC. The chain uses TRBV4-2 and TRBJ2-1; 8 bases agree with TRBD1. V trimming: 4 bases; J trimming: 7 bases; junction bases outside the gene matches: 15. The CDR3 covers 17 residues. Per the germline V gene, CDR1 is LGHNA and CDR2 is YNFKEQ.

This clone has a single count. This sequence joins TRBV19 and TRBJ2-5; 9 nucleotides line up with TRBD2. Germline-derived CDR1 and CDR2 are LNHDA and SQIVND (reference sequence). The V segment lost 3 bases and the J segment 3 bases; nucleotides outside the gene matches: 2. This CDR3 is built from 14 residues. The chain's CDR3 is CASSIVAGEETQYF. The CDR3 DNA follows: TGTGCCAGTAGTATCGTAGCGGGGGAAGAGACCCAGTACTTC.

This chain joins TRBV5-4 and TRBJ1-1, with D unclear. The CDR3 totals 14 residues. Germline CDR1 is SGHNT and CDR2 is YYREEE (reference sequence). V lost 0 bases and J lost 0, with 6 bases in between. CDR3 nucleotide sequence: TGTGCCAGCAGCTTGGGGCTCGTGAACACTGAAGCTTTCTTT. It translates to CASSLGLVNTEAFF.

This rearrangement joins TRBV19 to TRBJ2-2; 9 nucleotides agree with TRBD1. The CDR3 runs 17 residues. Germline values: CDR1 LNHDA, CDR2 SQIVND (reference sequence). The ends lost 5 bases at V and 4 bases at J; junction bases unmatched: 11. The CDR3 here is CASSFPGQGRTTGELFF. CDR3 sequence (DNA): TGTGCCAGTAGTTTCCCCGGACAGGGGCGGACCACCGGGGAGCTGTTTTTT.

The rearrangement uses TRBV12-1 and TRBJ2-5; the table's D call, TRBD2, was not checked against the DNA. TRBV12-1 is flagged as a pseudogene. The CDR3 sequence is 19 residues long. CDR3 coding DNA: TGTGCCAGCAGCTTTGACGTGTGGCTCTGGGGGACTAGAGGAGAGACCCAGTACTTC. Translation gives CASSFDVWLWGTRGETQYF.